This T cell receptor (beta chain) was retrieved from a study of identical twins (dated by TCRdb to 2016 to 2017). Regarding the complete study: TCR alpha and beta repertoires from monozygotic twins, unrelated adults of various ages and cord blood were deep-sequenced to test whether fetal clonotypes persist. Replicate twin experiments were performed at different times using different library preparation protocols to rule out contamination. General study outcomes and caveats: A weaker excess of twin sharing was found in beta out-of-frame sequences because the signal-to-noise ratio was lowered by fewer shared sequences. Compared with coincidental sharing between unrelated individuals, out-of-frame TCR alpha sequences shared between twins had an excess of sequences with low generation probability. Zero-insertion analyses could be partly confounded by invariant T cells such as MAIT and iNKT, though diverse VJ usage argued against such confounding for most clonotypes. In monozygotic twins, out-of-frame TCR alpha sharing was systematically underestimated by recombination models, although the models agreed with sharing between unrelated individuals. Because the same donors could not be followed over many years, the conclusions relied on cross-sectional statistical analysis. Fewer insertions were carried by abundant cord blood beta clonotypes, a similar but weaker trend appeared in young adult naive repertoires, and no such trend appeared in memory repertoires.

Every donor in the study was a healthy Caucasian. The researchers also sequenced three unrelated adults who were not twins: a male aged 18 to 30, a male aged 50 to 60, and a female aged 50 to 60. Miltenyi CD45RO+ enrichment and human naive T-cell isolation kits were used to isolate memory (CD45RO+) and naive T cells from PBMC. Receptor amplification or capture employed 5' RACE. TCRdb shows the sequencer as Illumina HiSeq 2000. A universal primer binding site was added through template switching, and the final cDNA carried a unique molecular identifier so that TCR cDNA molecules could be counted accurately. First-strand cDNA for TCR alpha and beta chains was synthesized from specific primers in the conserved constant-segment region. To control for contamination, each cDNA library was double barcoded with a SMART-Mk sample barcode plus Illumina barcodes. TruSeq adapter sequences, together with Illumina sample barcodes, were added in two successive PCR steps. TCR alpha and beta cDNA libraries were sequenced on the Illumina HiSeq platform with custom primers. The source study handled its data this way. Raw reads were processed with MiGEC to extract unique molecular identifiers, and MiXCR was used to determine CDR3 positions. Recombination models were inferred per individual with the repgenHMM and IGoR tools using an EM algorithm. Shared clonotype analysis was performed with the tcR package in R, normalizing sharing by the product of cloneset sizes. To study raw recombination without the effects of thymic and clonal selection, out-of-frame nonproductive sequences were analyzed. TCRdb reprocessing: public reads trimmed at Q25 with fastp, clones called with MiXCR, in-frame beta chains kept. Rows matching on CDR3 protein sequence are summarized as one entry with the most common DNA and genes. The V and J calls were determined by TCRdb, not by the authors. For this sample there are a few hundred thousand distinct CDR3 sequences; around 20% appear just once. Of the sample, roughly an eighth falls within the top ten clones.

CDR1 SGHDT and CDR2 YYEEEE are derived from the germline V gene. The germline V end is reduced by 1 base and the J end by 8 bases; junction bases left unmatched: 9. The CDR3 sequence holds 15 residues, the cysteine and phenylalanine included. The only DNA kept is the CDR3, 45 bases in frame from the first base. On this clonotype itself: Which antigen it targets is not known. No base quality values were provided; no much bigger clone lies one nucleotide off.

The chain is made from TRBV5-6 and TRBJ2-1; 7 bases in the junction line up with TRBD2. The material sequenced was naive T cells sorted from blood. Interpreted using the paper, the cell subset or site label stands for: cells isolated with a human naive T-cell isolation kit. The clonotype originates from a man aged 45-65 years in good health. This receptor carries the CDR3 CASSLSLAVFHEQFF. The sequence in DNA is TGTGCCAGCAGCTTGAGTCTAGCGGTCTTCCATGAGCAGTTCTTC.